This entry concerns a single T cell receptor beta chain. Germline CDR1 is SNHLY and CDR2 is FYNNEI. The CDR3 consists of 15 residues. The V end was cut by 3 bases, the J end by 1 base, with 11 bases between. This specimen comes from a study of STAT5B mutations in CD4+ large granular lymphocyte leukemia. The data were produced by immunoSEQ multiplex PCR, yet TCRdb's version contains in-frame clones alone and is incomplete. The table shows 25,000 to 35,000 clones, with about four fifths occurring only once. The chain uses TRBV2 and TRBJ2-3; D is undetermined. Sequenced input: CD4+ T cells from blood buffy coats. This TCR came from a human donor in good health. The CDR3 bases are TGTGCCAGCAGTGATCGACGGCTGGGCACAGATACGCAGTATTTT. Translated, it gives CASSDRRLGTDTQYF.